The 21 T cell receptor beta chains in this list originate from one sample, sequenced in a study of Ad26.COV2.S vaccination and SARS-CoV-2 variants. The treatment is: 15 to 20 received Ad26.COV2.S at low or high dose, single or two shots; several received placebo; per-sample allocation not given. Samples analyzed were those drawn on day 63 after the first vaccine or placebo injection. Sequenced by immunoSEQ multiplex PCR; TCRdb stores in-frame clones only, minus some. The sample contains hundreds of thousands of clones, 89% of which appear only once. The sample here was peripheral blood, taken in a trial of Ad26.COV2.S vaccine versus placebo. The receptor source for this set is a person aged 18-60 years who received the Ad26.COV2.S COVID-19 vaccine or a placebo.

The chain links TRBV3-1 (or the pseudogene TRBV3-2) to TRBJ2-1, with TRBD2 matching over 10 bases. The CDR3 runs to 15 residues. After removal of 5 bases from V and 6 bases from J, the junction contained 7 bases not matched to a gene. Germline CDR1 reads LGHDT; CDR2 reads YNNKEL (reference sequence). The CDR3 nucleotides are TGTGCCAGCAGCAGAAGCGGGGGGGCCTCCAATGAGCAGTTCTTC. This translates into CASSRSGGASNEQFF.

This clone occurred a few times. Other DNA sequences within the sample encode an identical CDR3. The gene calls are TRBV18 and TRBJ1-5; D perhaps matches TRBD1 (5 bases). Per germline, CDR1 KGHSH and CDR2 LQKENI. The ends were cut back, 3 bases at V and 4 bases at J, with 7 bases in the middle. This CDR3 has 13 amino acids. The CDR3 DNA is TGTGCCAGCTCACCGGGGGAGAATCAGCCCCAGCATTTT. It is translated as CASSPGENQPQHF.

This chain uses TRBV3-1 (or the pseudogene TRBV3-2) with TRBJ1-2; a weak D match, TRBD1 (5 bases). This CDR3 has 14 amino acids. Between the trimmed V and J ends, which lost 3 bases and 7 bases, there was a span of 15 bases. The germline V gene has CDR1 LGHDT and CDR2 YNNKEL (reference sequence). CDR3 sequence reads: CASSQIGQLGGYTF. The DNA for the CDR3 is TGTGCCAGCAGCCAGATTGGACAACTGGGTGGCTACACCTTC.

The gene calls are TRBV9 and TRBJ2-1; 14 nucleotides agree with TRBD2. CDR3 length: 15 residues. Germline V gene sequence: CDR1 SGDLS, CDR2 YYNGEE. With V trimmed by 0 bases and J by 11 bases, 4 bases remained unmatched. CDR3 nucleotide sequence: TGTGCCAGCAGCGTAGAGGGACTAGCGGGGGAAAAGCAGTTCTTC. Protein: CASSVEGLAGEKQFF.

The rearrangement joins TRBV2 to TRBJ2-3; TRBD1 matches 12 bases. This CDR3 has 20 amino acids. The germline V gene encodes CDR1 SNHLY and CDR2 FYNNEI. V gave up 6 bases and J gave up 4 bases; unmatched junction bases: 20. In nucleotides, the CDR3 is TGTGCCAGCAGCGTACCGGGACAGGGGGCGAGGTGGGACGAGGCAGATACGCAGTATTTT. Residues: CASSVPGQGARWDEADTQYF. Full variable domain (missing parts from reference TRBV2 and TRBJ2-3): EPEVTQTPSHQVTQMGQEVILRCVPISNHLYFYWYRQILGQKVEFLVSFYNNEISEKSEIFDDQFSVERPDGSNFTLKIRSTKLEDSAMYFCASSVPGQGARWDEADTQYFGPGTRLTVL.

The chain recombines TRBV7-9 with TRBJ2-5, with 7 bases aligning to TRBD1. Germline assignment: CDR1 SEHNR and CDR2 FQNEAQ (reference sequence). The ends lost 10 bases at V and 0 bases at J; junction bases unmatched: 5. The CDR3 runs 13 residues. The CDR3 region is CATSDRDQETQYF. CDR3 nucleotides: TGTGCCACCTCAGACAGGGACCAAGAGACCCAGTACTTC.

The chain has TRBV14 and TRBJ2-5, with 10 positions matching TRBD2. This CDR3 is 15 amino acids long. CDR1 is SGHDN, CDR2 FVKESK, per germline. Unmatched junction bases numbered 4, after V lost 1 base and J lost 5 bases. The CDR3 sequence: CASSQASGRGETQYF. CDR3 DNA sequence: TGTGCCAGCAGCCAAGCTAGCGGGAGAGGGGAGACCCAGTACTTC.

The chain couples TRBV10-2 to TRBJ1-4; D call uncertain. Germline lookup yields CDR1 WSHSY and CDR2 SAAADI. This CDR3 comprises 14 residues. V was shortened by 7 bases and J by 5 bases, with 14 bases between the two germline ends. This chain's CDR3 is CASNPGARNEKLFF. The CDR3 DNA follows: TGCGCCAGCAACCCGGGAGCACGCAATGAAAAACTGTTTTTT.

The genes are TRBV5-1 and TRBJ1-2; no clear D. Trimming removed 0 bases from V and 0 bases from J, with 6 bases in between. Looked up from germline, CDR1 is SGHRS and CDR2 is YFSETQ. The CDR3 loop spans 14 amino acids. The CDR3 protein is CASSLDGANYGYTF. Here the CDR3 DNA reads TGCGCCAGCAGCTTGGACGGAGCTAACTATGGCTACACCTTC.

The chain couples TRBV19 to TRBJ1-6, with unresolved D. Trimming stripped 3 bases from V and 8 bases from J, with 5 bases between. Germline CDR1 and CDR2: LNHDA and SQIVND (reference sequence). The CDR3 contains 12 residues. As DNA, the CDR3 is TGTGCCAGTAGTATCGGGGATTCACCCCTCCACTTT. Translation gives CASSIGDSPLHF.

This chain links TRBV3-1 (or the pseudogene TRBV3-2) with TRBJ1-1; D call uncertain. Deletions cut 0 bases from V and 9 bases from J, with 5 bases between. Germline CDR1 LGHDT, CDR2 YNNKEL (reference sequence). The CDR3 consists of 11 residues. This chain's CDR3 is CASSQDLKAFF. The CDR3 DNA is TGTGCCAGCAGCCAAGACCTGAAAGCTTTCTTT.

A word on this clone: The sample has other DNA sequences that encode this CDR3 too. The chain employs TRBV19 and TRBJ2-7; TRBD1 matches at 8 bases. Losses at the gene ends were 3 bases for V and 4 bases for J; bases not matched to a gene: 2. The germline V gene has CDR1 LNHDA and CDR2 SQIVND (reference sequence). The CDR3 contains 13 residues. DNA of the CDR3: TGTGCCAGTAGTATTCGACAGGGGTACGAGCAGTACTTC. Translated: CASSIRQGYEQYF.

The CDR3 region is CAWGGGRDSPLHF. CDR3 bases: TGTGCCTGGGGCGGGGGAAGGGATTCACCCCTCCACTTT. The V call is TRBV2, the J call TRBJ1-6, with D perhaps matching TRBD1 (5 bases). Germline-derived CDR1 and CDR2 are SNHLY and FYNNEI. There are 13 residues in the CDR3. V was pared by 11 bases and J by 8 bases, with 16 bases between.

Here the CDR3 DNA reads TGTGCCAGCAGCGTAGGAAGGGGCGCGGGGGGCTACACCTTC. Amino acid sequence: CASSVGRGAGGYTF. The chain is built from TRBV9 and TRBJ1-2, with D perhaps matching TRBD1 (5 bases). The CDR3 consists of 14 residues. Trimming left V 0 bases short and J 8 bases short, with 14 bases between. CDR1 is SGDLS and CDR2 is YYNGEE in the germline V gene.

The V and J genes are TRBV12-3 or TRBV12-4 and TRBJ2-7; the D gene is possibly TRBD1 (6 bases). Between the trimmed V and J ends, which lost 1 base and 7 bases, there was a span of 11 bases. The CDR3 length is 13 residues. The CDR3 loop is CASSLGTAREQYF. In DNA form, the CDR3 reads TGTGCCAGCAGTTTAGGGACAGCAAGGGAGCAGTACTTC.

The DNA for the CDR3 is TGTGCCAGCAGCGCAAGGGCCACTGAACAAGAGACCCAGTACTTC. Encoded protein: CASSARATEQETQYF. The rearrangement joins TRBV7-9 to TRBJ2-5, with D unclear. The CDR3 is made up of 15 amino acids. With 5 bases removed from V and 2 bases from J, the gap between germline ends came to 15 bases. Germline V gene lookup returns CDR1 SEHNR and CDR2 FQNEAQ (reference sequence). Variable domain in full (rest from reference TRBV7-9 and TRBJ2-5): DTGVSQNPRHKITKRGQNVTFRCDPISEHNRLYWYRQTLGQGPEFLTYFQNEAQLEKSRLLSDRFSAERPKGSFSTLEIQRTEQGDSAMYLCASSARATEQETQYFGPGTRLLVL.

The V gene is TRBV11-3, the J gene TRBJ2-2; 8 bases map to TRBD1. Germline CDR1 is SGHNT and CDR2 is YENEEA. V lost 3 bases and J lost 7; bases outside the gene matches: 1. The length of the CDR3 is 13 residues. The CDR3 spells CASSFTGGGELFF. Here the CDR3 DNA reads TGTGCCAGCAGCTTTACAGGGGGCGGGGAGCTGTTTTTT.

This chain uses TRBV6-5 with TRBJ2-2, with D possibly matching TRBD1 (6 bases). The CDR3 length is 15 residues. Germline V CDR1 and CDR2: MNHEY, SVGAGI. Trimming took off 6 bases at V and 7 bases at J, with 18 bases between the two ends. The CDR3 reads CASSRNYRDGGELFF. The CDR3 bases are TGTGCCAGCAGCCGTAATTACAGGGACGGCGGGGAGCTGTTTTTT.

V usage is TRBV5-1 and J usage is TRBJ2-3; 7 bases are shared with TRBD2. The V gene end was trimmed by 0 bases and the J gene end by 8 bases; junction bases not matched to a gene: 9. The germline CDR1 and CDR2 sequences are SGHRS and YFSETQ. CDR3 length: 15 amino acids. The CDR3: CASSLEDSGYATQYF. CDR3 in DNA: TGCGCCAGCAGCTTGGAGGATAGCGGGTATGCTACGCAGTATTTT.

The chain joins TRBV11-2 to TRBJ2-2; 7 nucleotides align to TRBD2. This CDR3 is built from 15 residues. V was pared by 1 base and J by 1 base, with 0 bases of the junction left unmatched. CDR1 and CDR2 from the germline V gene are SGHAT and FQNNGV. CDR3: CASSLASGNTGELFF. The CDR3 DNA sequence: TGTGCCAGCAGCTTAGCTAGCGGGAACACCGGGGAGCTGTTTTTT.

CDR3: CAWSPSGTTVYNEQFF. The CDR3, as DNA: TGTGCCTGGAGTCCCTCCGGGACAACAGTATACAATGAGCAGTTCTTC. This chain uses TRBV30 with TRBJ2-1; D may be TRBD1 (6 bases). Germline loops: CDR1 GTSNPN, CDR2 SVGIG (reference sequence). This CDR3 has 16 residues. Trimming shortened V by 2 bases and J by 4 bases, and 18 bases separated the two germline ends.